Below are 27 T cell receptor beta chains sequenced from a single sample in a study of cytomegalovirus exposure and HLA in healthy donors. The table came from immunoSEQ multiplex PCR; TCRdb's copy has only in-frame clones and leaves some out. This table holds about 49,000 clones, around 94% found once. Input material: PBMCs. The receptor set was obtained from a woman younger than 30 in good health and CMV-seropositive.

This sequence joins TRBV6-4 and TRBJ2-3; TRBD2 agrees at 10 bases. The CDR3 consists of 15 residues. The germline gives CDR1 MRHNA, CDR2 SNTAGT. Trimming took 4 bases from V and 0 from J; bases not matched to a gene: 1. The CDR3 DNA reads TGTGCCAGCAGTGTGACTAGCGGGAGCACAGATACGCAGTATTTT. Translating gives CASSVTSGSTDTQYF.

This clone was seen just once. The chain has TRBV21-1 and TRBJ2-7; the D segment call TRBD2 is taken from the table without a DNA check. TRBV21-1 is assigned pseudogene status. This CDR3 region has 16 residues. CDR3 sequence: CASSKAVGGPPYEQYF. The CDR3 DNA reads as TGTGCCAGCAGCAAAGCGGTCGGGGGGCCACCCTACGAGCAGTACTTC.

This clone appeared a single time. The chain joins TRBV6-4 to TRBJ2-3; TRBD2 is a possible D gene (6 bases). Germline-derived CDR1 and CDR2 are MRHNA and SNTAGT. The CDR3 spans 15 residues. The V and J ends lost 5 bases and 3 bases respectively, with 15 bases between them. The CDR3 DNA follows: TGTGCCAGCAGTCCCTATCCTAGCGCAACAGATACGCAGTATTTT. Protein sequence: CASSPYPSATDTQYF.

The rearrangement uses TRBV14 and TRBJ1-2; 11 bases are a match to TRBD1. The CDR3 runs to 15 residues. Germline CDR1 reads SGHDN; CDR2 reads FVKESK. Trimming removed 4 bases from V and 4 bases from J; junction bases left unmatched: 5. The CDR3 sequence: CASSPRTGGTYGYTF. The CDR3 bases are TGTGCCAGCAGCCCCCGGACAGGGGGCACCTATGGCTACACCTTC. Variable domain in full (rest from reference TRBV14 and TRBJ1-2): EAGVTQFPSHSVIEKGQTVTLRCDPISGHDNLYWYRRVMGKEIKFLLHFVKESKQDESGMPNNRFLAERTGGTYSTLKVQPAELEDSGVYFCASSPRTGGTYGYTFGSGTRLTVV.

The chain combines TRBV27 with TRBJ2-3; D not certain. Trimming shortened V by 2 bases and J by 6 bases, and 3 bases separated the two germline ends. The CDR3 is made up of 11 amino acids. Germline CDR1 is MNHEY and CDR2 is SMNVEV (reference sequence). For the CDR3, the DNA is TGTGCCAGCAGTTTACGGGATACGCAGTATTTT. This translates into CASSLRDTQYF.

The chain is built from TRBV7-9 and TRBJ2-5, with TRBD1 matching over 9 bases. This CDR3 spans 13 amino acids. Germline assignment: CDR1 SEHNR and CDR2 FQNEAQ (reference sequence). V was pared by 5 bases and J by 3 bases, with 1 base of the junction left unmatched. The chain's CDR3 is CASSGDREETQYF. CDR3 in DNA: TGTGCCAGCAGCGGGGACAGGGAAGAGACCCAGTACTTC.

The table lists this clone with a count of one. The genes are TRBV28 and TRBJ2-5; 8 nucleotides match TRBD1. CDR1 is MDHEN and CDR2 is SYDVKM in the germline V gene. V was pared by 1 base and J by 4 bases, with 11 bases of the junction left unmatched. The CDR3 contains 17 residues. The chain's CDR3 is CASSLFSGGQGSETQYF. CDR3 DNA: TGTGCCAGCAGTTTATTCTCCGGCGGACAGGGATCAGAGACCCAGTACTTC.

This sequence joins TRBV7-9 and TRBJ2-7; the match to TRBD2 covers 7 bases. This CDR3 comprises 16 residues. Per the germline V gene, CDR1 is SEHNR and CDR2 is FQNEAQ (reference sequence). V lost 5 bases, J lost 3 bases, and 13 bases stayed unmatched. CDR3 protein: CASSPLGGSALYEQYF. CDR3 in DNA: TGTGCCAGCAGCCCCCTGGGCGGGAGTGCCCTCTACGAGCAGTACTTC. The full variable domain, in which reference TRBV7-9 and TRBJ2-7 provide the parts outside the CDR3, is DTGVSQNPRHKITKRGQNVTFRCDPISEHNRLYWYRQTLGQGPEFLTYFQNEAQLEKSRLLSDRFSAERPKGSFSTLEIQRTEQGDSAMYLCASSPLGGSALYEQYFGPGTRLTVT.

The chain recombines TRBV5-5 with TRBJ2-1; 10 bases map to TRBD2. This CDR3 region has 17 residues. Germline CDR1 and CDR2: SGHKS and YYEKEE (reference sequence). J was trimmed by 0 bases and V by 2 bases; bases with no gene match: 5. CDR3 DNA sequence: TGTGCCAGCAGCTTCAGCGGGAGGGGGAGCTCCTACAATGAGCAGTTCTTC. It specifies CASSFSGRGSSYNEQFF.

This chain joins TRBV30 and TRBJ2-2, with 9 bases identical to TRBD2. Trimming at V came to 1 base and at J to 6 bases, leaving 9 bases not matched to a gene. The germline CDR1 and CDR2 sequences are GTSNPN and SVGIG (reference sequence). This CDR3 contains 16 residues. CDR3 loop: CAWSALAGIGSGELFF. The CDR3 bases are TGTGCCTGGAGTGCGCTAGCGGGAATTGGGTCCGGGGAGCTGTTTTTT. Together with reference TRBV30 and TRBJ2-2, the CDR3 gives the full variable domain: SQTIHQWPATLVQPVGSPLSLECTVEGTSNPNLYWYRQAAGRGLQLLFYSVGIGQISSEVPQNLSASRPQDRQFILSSKKLLLSDSGFYLCAWSALAGIGSGELFFGEGSRLTVL.

CDR3 sequence (DNA): TGTGCCAGTAGTACGGGACAGGGGGCAAGTGAAGCTTTCTTT. Encoded protein: CASSTGQGASEAFF. This chain uses TRBV19 with TRBJ1-1; TRBD1 agrees at 12 bases. This CDR3 contains 14 residues. V trimming: 4 bases; J trimming: 7 bases; junction bases outside the gene matches: 4. CDR1 is LNHDA and CDR2 is SQIVND in the germline V gene (reference sequence).

V usage is TRBV28 and J usage is TRBJ1-5; D is unclear. The CDR3 extends over 12 amino acids. V was shortened by 6 bases and J by 7 bases, with 10 bases between the two germline ends. Germline V gene sequence: CDR1 MDHEN, CDR2 SYDVKM. In DNA form, the CDR3 reads TGTGCCAGCAGAGTGCCGGGACAGCCCCAGCATTTT. Translating it yields CASRVPGQPQHF. The variable domain in full, with the rest retrieved from reference TRBV28 and TRBJ1-5, is DVKVTQSSRYLVKRTGEKVFLECVQDMDHENMFWYRQDPGLGLRLIYFSYDVKMKEKGDIPEGYSVSREKKERFSLILESASTNQTSMYLCASRVPGQPQHFGDGTRLSIL.

The chain has TRBV18 and TRBJ2-1; the D gene is possibly TRBD2 (5 bases). V was trimmed by 6 bases and J by 7 bases, leaving 13 bases between them. From germline, CDR1 is KGHSH and CDR2 LQKENI. The CDR3 has 13 amino acids. CDR3 DNA: TGTGCCAGCTCCTCTGGACTCAGGAATGAGCAGTTCTTC. It codes for CASSSGLRNEQFF.

The chain carries TRBV19 and TRBJ2-7; TRBD1 matches at 7 bases. Germline V gene lookup returns CDR1 LNHDA and CDR2 SQIVND (reference sequence). Trimming at V came to 1 base and at J to 3 bases, leaving 3 bases not matched to a gene. The CDR3 covers 14 residues. Here the CDR3 DNA reads TGTGCCAGTAGTATAGTTCGGGACAGCTACGAGCAGTACTTC. Amino acids: CASSIVRDSYEQYF.

V gene TRBV18 combines with J gene TRBJ1-1, with D possibly matching TRBD1 (5 bases). CDR3 length: 18 residues. Germline loops: CDR1 KGHSH, CDR2 LQKENI. Deletions cut 2 bases from V and 0 bases from J, with 19 bases between. The CDR3 region is CASSPTIGHSSLNTEAFF. The CDR3 coding sequence is TGTGCCAGCTCACCAACAATCGGACATTCTTCCCTGAACACTGAAGCTTTCTTT. The variable domain in full, completed from reference TRBV18 and TRBJ1-1, reads NAGVMQNPRHLVRRRGQEARLRCSPMKGHSHVYWYRQLPEEGLKFMVYLQKENIIDESGMPKERFSAEFPKEGPSILRIQQVVRGDSAAYFCASSPTIGHSSLNTEAFFGQGTRLTVV.

This clone was picked up one time. The chain carries TRBV11-2 and TRBJ2-7; TRBD1 matches 10 bases. Germline CDR1 is SGHAT and CDR2 is FQNNGV. J lost 2 bases, V lost 4 bases, and 2 bases had no gene match. There are 14 residues in the CDR3. Written as DNA, the CDR3 is TGTGCCAGCAGCTCCGGACAGGGGGCCTACGAGCAGTACTTC. Its protein is CASSSGQGAYEQYF.

The CDR3 nucleotides read TGTGCCAGCAGTGGGGGTTGGGGGGACAGATCTGATGAGCAGTTCTTC. Translating gives CASSGGWGDRSDEQFF. The V call is TRBV2, the J call TRBJ2-1; possible D gene TRBD1, 7 bases. V lost 4 bases to trimming and J lost 8 bases, with 21 bases between them. CDR1 and CDR2 from the germline V gene are SNHLY and FYNNEI. This CDR3 spans 16 amino acids.

This rearrangement joins TRBV5-1 to TRBJ2-7; TRBD2 matches 8 bases. V gave up 1 base and J gave up 9 bases; unmatched junction bases: 12. There are 15 residues in the CDR3. Germline assignment: CDR1 SGHRS and CDR2 YFSETQ. CDR3 region: CASSLSLNSGMRQYF. CDR3 DNA: TGCGCCAGCAGCTTGAGTCTTAATAGCGGGATGCGGCAGTACTTC.

This chain uses TRBV4-2 with TRBJ2-5; possible D gene TRBD2, 6 bases. The CDR3 covers 15 residues. Deletions cut 2 bases from V and 2 bases from J, with 12 bases between. CDR1 LGHNA and CDR2 YNFKEQ come from the germline V gene. CDR3 nucleotides: TGTGCCAGCAGCCAATCCCGCGGGGATCAAGAGACCCAGTACTTC. Its protein product is CASSQSRGDQETQYF.

The chain links TRBV6-5 to TRBJ2-7, with 11 bases identical to TRBD2. This CDR3 has 15 amino acids. CDR1 is MNHEY and CDR2 is SVGAGI in the germline V gene. V lost 4 bases and J lost 0; bases outside the gene matches: 2. CDR3 region: CASSSTSGSSYEQYF. Written as DNA, the CDR3 is TGTGCCAGCAGTTCCACTAGCGGGAGCTCCTACGAGCAGTACTTC.

Here the CDR3 DNA reads TGTGCCAGCAGCTCCGGACTAGCGGGAGGTTACAATGAGCAGTTCTTC. Protein sequence: CASSSGLAGGYNEQFF. The genes are TRBV5-8 and TRBJ2-1, with 14 nucleotides matching TRBD2. V lost 3 bases, J lost 4 bases, and 3 bases stayed unmatched. This CDR3 region has 16 residues. The germline V gene has CDR1 SGHTS and CDR2 YDEGEE.

The rearrangement joins TRBV11-3 to TRBJ2-3; D uncertain. CDR3 length: 13 residues. Trimming removed 3 bases at V and 6 bases at J, with 10 bases between. Per germline, CDR1 SGHNT and CDR2 YENEEA. CDR3 loop: CASSFLEADTQYF. The CDR3 DNA reads TGTGCCAGCAGCTTTCTAGAAGCGGATACGCAGTATTTT.

The rearrangement links TRBV7-9 to TRBJ1-1; TRBD1 is a possible D gene (5 bases). Between the trimmed V and J ends, which lost 1 base and 5 bases, there was a span of 20 bases. From germline, CDR1 is SEHNR and CDR2 FQNEAQ (reference sequence). The CDR3 spans 17 residues. DNA for the CDR3: TGTGCCAGCAGCTTAGGGGGTAGAGGACAACGGCGGACTGAAGCTTTCTTT. It translates to CASSLGGRGQRRTEAFF.

The rearrangement uses TRBV2 and TRBJ1-2; perhaps TRBD1 as D (6 bases). V gave up 8 bases and J gave up 5 bases, with 15 bases separating them. This CDR3 has 13 amino acids. Germline-derived CDR1 and CDR2 are SNHLY and FYNNEI. CDR3 residues: CASSSQGFYGYTF. CDR3 DNA: TGTGCCAGCTCATCACAGGGTTTTTATGGCTACACCTTC.

The rearrangement joins TRBV15 to TRBJ2-1; D not resolved. CDR1 LNHNV and CDR2 YYDKDF come from the germline V gene (reference sequence). CDR3 length: 14 residues. The V end lost 0 bases, the J end lost 5 bases, and 8 bases lay between the germline ends. CDR3 region: CATSRDKFHNEQFF. In nucleotides, the CDR3 is TGTGCCACCAGCAGAGACAAATTCCACAATGAGCAGTTCTTC. Combining the CDR3 with reference TRBV15 and TRBJ2-1 gives the whole variable domain DAMVIQNPRYQVTQFGKPVTLSCSQTLNHNVMYWYQQKSSQAPKLLFHYYDKDFNNEADTPDNFQSRRPNTSFCFLDIRSPGLGDTAMYLCATSRDKFHNEQFFGPGTRLTVL.

The chain has TRBV6-5 and TRBJ2-3, with TRBD1 matching over 8 bases. Per germline, CDR1 MNHEY and CDR2 SVGAGI. Unmatched junction bases numbered 6, after V lost 6 bases and J lost 7 bases. This CDR3 comprises 13 residues. The CDR3 DNA follows: TGTGCCAGCAGCCAGACAGGGGCGAATACGCAGTATTTT. Its protein is CASSQTGANTQYF.

CDR3 amino acids: CASRGGAASPGFF. In nucleotides, the CDR3 is TGTGCCAGCAGAGGGGGAGCGGCCTCTCCGGGGTTCTTC. V is TRBV2 and J is TRBJ2-1, with a possible D match to TRBD1 (6 bases). The CDR3 loop spans 13 amino acids. Trimming took off 6 bases at V and 15 bases at J, with 21 bases between the two ends. Germline V gene data show CDR1 as SNHLY and CDR2 as FYNNEI.